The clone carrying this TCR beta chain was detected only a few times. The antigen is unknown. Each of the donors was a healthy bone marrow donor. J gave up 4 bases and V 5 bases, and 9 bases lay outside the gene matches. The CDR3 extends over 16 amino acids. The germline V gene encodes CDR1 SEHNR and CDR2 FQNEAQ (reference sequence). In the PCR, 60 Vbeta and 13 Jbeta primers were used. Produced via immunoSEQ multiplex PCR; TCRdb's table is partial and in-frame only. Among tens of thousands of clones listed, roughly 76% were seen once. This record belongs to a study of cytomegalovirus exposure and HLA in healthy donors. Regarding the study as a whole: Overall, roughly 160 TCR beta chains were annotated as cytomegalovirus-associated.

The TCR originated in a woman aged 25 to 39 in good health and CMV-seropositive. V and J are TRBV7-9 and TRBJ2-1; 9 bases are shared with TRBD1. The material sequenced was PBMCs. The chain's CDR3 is CASSATGTGLYNEQFF. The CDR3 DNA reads TGTGCCAGCAGCGCAACCGGGACAGGGCTATACAATGAGCAGTTCTTC.